A single sample gave rise to the 28 T cell receptor beta chains below, sequenced in a study of blood T cell repertoires in COVID-19. Clones were sequenced by immunoSEQ multiplex PCR, and TCRdb holds only the in-frame ones, with some missing. The sample lists about 170,000 clones; roughly 93% were seen once. Sequencing was carried out using peripheral blood. The receptors shown here come from a man between 18 and 35 years old with COVID-19, enrolled during active disease.

This clone was recorded once. This sequence joins TRBV7-9 and TRBJ1-2, with D uncertain. Germline-derived CDR1 and CDR2 are SEHNR and FQNEAQ (reference sequence). The CDR3 is 13 residues long. V was trimmed by 4 bases and J by 2 bases, leaving 8 bases between them. The CDR3 sequence: CASSSTRNYGYTF. The CDR3 DNA reads as TGTGCCAGCAGCTCCACTCGGAACTATGGCTACACCTTC.

Worth noting for this clone: At one boundary the junction diverges from the germline segment, which might be a read error. The chain uses TRBV28 and TRBJ1-4; D perhaps matches TRBD1 (6 bases). This CDR3 has 13 residues. Germline CDR1 is MDHEN and CDR2 is SYDVKM. CDR3 residues: CASRPVRDTKLLF. The CDR3 bases are TGTGCCAGCAGACCCGTACGGGACACAAAACTGCTTTTT.

This clone was detected once. The junction and the germline gene differ at one end; a read error may be behind it. The V gene is TRBV3-1 (or the pseudogene TRBV3-2), the J gene TRBJ1-4, with a tentative D call TRBD1 (6 bases). Germline V gives CDR1 LGHDT, CDR2 YNNKEL (reference sequence). CDR3 length equals 13 residues. CDR3 nucleotide sequence: TGTGCCAGCAGCCCCGGACAGAGTGAAAAACTGCTTTTT. Translated, it gives CASSPGQSEKLLF.

This chain connects TRBV28 to TRBJ1-1, with TRBD1 matching over 7 bases. Looked up from germline, CDR1 is MDHEN and CDR2 is SYDVKM. CDR3 length: 15 residues. After removal of 2 bases from V and 0 bases from J, the junction contained 3 bases not matched to a gene. The CDR3 reads CASSLLGTVNTEAFF. The CDR3 bases are TGTGCCAGCAGTTTACTAGGGACAGTGAACACTGAAGCTTTCTTT.

V and J are TRBV15 and TRBJ1-4; no firm D call. The germline V gene encodes CDR1 LNHNV and CDR2 YYDKDF (reference sequence). The CDR3 totals 14 residues. V lost 2 bases to trimming and J lost 8 bases, with 12 bases between them. The CDR3 loop reads CATSRSGDGEKLFF. The DNA of the CDR3 is TGTGCCACCAGCAGATCGGGAGACGGGGAAAAACTGTTTTTT.

The chain has TRBV4-3 and TRBJ1-2; TRBD1 matches at 7 bases. The CDR3 runs 16 residues. V gave up 5 bases and J gave up 5 bases; unmatched junction bases: 14. Germline V gene sequence: CDR1 LGHNA, CDR2 YSLEER. The CDR3 coding sequence is TGCGCCAGCAGCGAGAACTCCATGACAGGGAGTTATGGCTACACCTTC. It encodes CASSENSMTGSYGYTF.

This clone is a singleton in its sample. The chain employs TRBV10-3 and TRBJ2-3, with TRBD2 identical over 7 bases. This CDR3 comprises 15 residues. V trimming: 0 bases; J trimming: 4 bases; junction bases outside the gene matches: 4. Germline-derived CDR1 and CDR2 are ENHRY and SYGVKD. CDR3 DNA: TGTGCCATCAGTGAGTCGGGGCTAGCGGCAGATACGCAGTATTTT. Residues: CAISESGLAADTQYF.

The chain carries TRBV5-1 and TRBJ1-5; D is uncertain. The CDR3 runs 15 residues. V lost 1 base, J lost 2 bases, and 10 bases lay in between. Germline V gives CDR1 SGHRS, CDR2 YFSETQ. The CDR3 loop is CASSLRAGGNQPQHF. The CDR3 DNA follows: TGCGCCAGCAGCTTGAGGGCCGGGGGCAATCAGCCCCAGCATTTT.

The chain joins TRBV7-2 to TRBJ2-7; 10 nucleotides match TRBD2. Trimming removed 5 bases from V and 1 base from J; junction bases left unmatched: 17. The CDR3 runs 19 residues. CDR1 is SGHTA and CDR2 is FQGNSA in the germline V gene. The CDR3: CASSDRTSGKGAGSYEQYF. In DNA, the CDR3 is TGTGCCAGCAGCGATAGAACTAGCGGGAAGGGGGCCGGGTCCTACGAGCAGTACTTC.

CDR3 region: CASSEGYRAFGQPQHF. The DNA of the CDR3 is TGTGCCAGCAGTGAGGGATACAGGGCTTTTGGTCAGCCCCAGCATTTT. The rearrangement uses TRBV25-1 and TRBJ1-5; D might be TRBD1 (6 bases). V was shortened by 3 bases and J by 6 bases, with 18 bases between the two germline ends. CDR3 length equals 16 residues. From germline, CDR1 is MGHDK and CDR2 SYGVNS.

This chain uses TRBV25-1 with TRBJ2-7, with D uncertain. Trimming pared 5 bases from V and 0 bases from J, leaving 5 bases between. CDR1 and CDR2 from the germline V gene are MGHDK and SYGVNS. This CDR3 is 12 amino acids long. The CDR3 sequence is CASSRLSYEQYF. CDR3 bases: TGTGCCAGCAGTAGACTCTCCTACGAGCAGTACTTC.

The rearrangement uses TRBV3-1 (or the pseudogene TRBV3-2) and TRBJ1-1; tentatively, D is TRBD1 (5 bases). The CDR3 runs 15 residues. Germline V gives CDR1 LGHDT, CDR2 YNNKEL (reference sequence). Deletions cut 1 base from V and 5 bases from J, with 14 bases between. CDR3 sequence (DNA): TGTGCCAGCAGCCAAGGGGGCAGGGTGAGGACTGAAGCTTTCTTT. This sequence encodes CASSQGGRVRTEAFF.

This clone has only one observation. The V gene is TRBV30, the J gene TRBJ1-3; the D is unclear. The ends were cut back, 1 base at V and 0 bases at J, with 10 bases in the middle. CDR1 and CDR2 from the germline V gene are GTSNPN and SVGIG (reference sequence). CDR3 size: 15 residues. This chain's CDR3 is CAWSAALRSGNTIYF. The CDR3 region has the DNA TGTGCCTGGAGTGCCGCGTTACGCTCTGGAAACACCATATATTTT.

V usage is TRBV24-1 and J usage is TRBJ1-1, with D unclear. CDR1 and CDR2 from the germline V gene are KGHDR and SFDVKD. The CDR3 loop spans 12 amino acids. The V end lost 3 bases, the J end lost 7 bases, and 8 bases lay between the germline ends. The CDR3, as DNA: TGTGCCACCAGTGATAGTTACGGTGAAGCTTTCTTT. It translates to CATSDSYGEAFF.

This chain links TRBV5-1 with TRBJ2-3, with TRBD2 matching 8 bases. After removal of 0 bases from V and 2 bases from J, the junction contained 2 bases not matched to a gene. The CDR3 consists of 15 residues. CDR1 is SGHRS, CDR2 YFSETQ, per germline. CDR3 region: CASSLGSGTTDTQYF. CDR3 nucleotide sequence: TGCGCCAGCAGCTTGGGTAGCGGGACCACAGATACGCAGTATTTT.

This chain uses TRBV2 with TRBJ2-2; perhaps TRBD2 as D (6 bases). Trimming stripped 7 bases from V and 5 bases from J, with 20 bases between. The CDR3 has 16 residues. Germline V gives CDR1 SNHLY, CDR2 FYNNEI. The CDR3 sequence is CASNRGTGGGTGELFF. CDR3 bases: TGTGCCAGCAACAGAGGTACAGGAGGAGGGACCGGGGAGCTGTTTTTT.

Note on this clone: Compared with germline, one end of the junction differs, possibly owing to a read error. This sequence joins TRBV18 and TRBJ1-4, with TRBD1 identical over 7 bases. CDR1 is KGHSH and CDR2 is LQKENI in the germline V gene. There are 14 residues in the CDR3. As DNA, the CDR3 is TGTGCCAGCTCCCCGACAGGGAGTTTGGAAAAACTGCTTTTT. This codes for CASSPTGSLEKLLF.

This chain connects TRBV3-1 (or the pseudogene TRBV3-2) to TRBJ1-6, with D uncertain. The CDR3 length is 12 residues. Germline CDR1 is LGHDT and CDR2 is YNNKEL (reference sequence). V was pared by 5 bases and J by 14 bases, with 13 bases between. CDR3 in amino acids: CASSSFAESLHF. The CDR3 DNA is TGTGCCAGCAGCTCGTTCGCGGAGTCCCTCCACTTT.

This clone was found once. V is TRBV27 and J is TRBJ2-1; no clear D. The CDR3 consists of 13 residues. CDR1 and CDR2 from the germline V gene are MNHEY and SMNVEV (reference sequence). V dropped 5 bases and J dropped 4 bases, with 9 bases sitting between them. The CDR3 DNA is TGTGCCAGCAGTCCCAGTCGATACAATGAGCAGTTCTTC. Translated, it gives CASSPSRYNEQFF.

V is TRBV4-3 and J is TRBJ2-6, with D maybe TRBD2 (5 bases). The CDR3 sequence is 17 residues long. V lost 0 bases and J lost 0, with 9 bases in between. The germline CDR1 and CDR2 sequences are LGHNA and YSLEER. In DNA form, the CDR3 reads TGCGCCAGCAGCCAAGAAGCGGCGGGCTCTGGGGCCAACGTCCTGACTTTC. Translation: CASSQEAAGSGANVLTF.

This chain links TRBV15 with TRBJ1-5; D might be TRBD1 (6 bases). CDR1 is LNHNV and CDR2 is YYDKDF in the germline V gene (reference sequence). The CDR3 spans 15 residues. V lost 0 bases and J 7 bases, leaving 13 bases between the germline ends. Written as DNA, the CDR3 is TGTGCCACCAGCAGAGATCTGGGGGCCCACCAGCCCCAGCATTTT. The encoded protein is CATSRDLGAHQPQHF.

This clone was detected once. CDR3 sequence: CASSSDLTAKNIQYF. The CDR3 DNA is TGCGCCAGCAGCTCCGACTTGACTGCCAAAAACATTCAGTACTTC. This chain joins TRBV5-1 and TRBJ2-4; D unclear. Trimming cost V 3 bases and J 1 base, with 11 bases left between them. The CDR3 covers 15 residues. Germline CDR1 is SGHRS and CDR2 is YFSETQ.

The count of this clone is one. V is TRBV10-3 and J is TRBJ1-1, with D hard to call. The CDR3 runs 13 residues. V lost 2 bases, J lost 0 bases, and 4 bases lay in between. Per germline, CDR1 ENHRY and CDR2 SYGVKD. CDR3 in amino acids: CAISETVNTEAFF. DNA for the CDR3: TGTGCCATCAGTGAGACAGTGAACACTGAAGCTTTCTTT.

The rearrangement joins TRBV6-2 or TRBV6-3 to TRBJ2-7, with 8 nucleotides matching TRBD1. Trimming cost V 2 bases and J 5 bases; bases outside gene matches: 17. The CDR3 spans 18 residues. Germline V CDR1 and CDR2: MNHEY, SVGEGT. The CDR3 region is CASSYRGRGLRGIDEQYF. CDR3 DNA: TGTGCCAGCAGTTACCGGGGCAGGGGGCTCCGGGGCATAGACGAGCAGTACTTC.

Notes on this clone: This same CDR3 is encoded by further DNA sequences in the sample. The rearrangement uses TRBV5-1 and TRBJ1-1; no clear D gene. Trimming took 0 bases from V and 1 from J, leaving 7 bases between them. The CDR3 has 14 amino acids. CDR1 is SGHRS and CDR2 is YFSETQ in the germline V gene. The CDR3 region is CASSLGGGNTEAFF. The DNA of the CDR3 is TGCGCCAGCAGCTTGGGGGGAGGGAACACTGAAGCTTTCTTT.

This chain links TRBV28 with TRBJ2-7; 8 bases line up with TRBD2. CDR3 size: 17 residues. Germline V gene data show CDR1 as MDHEN and CDR2 as SYDVKM. After removal of 3 bases from V and 4 bases from J, the junction contained 14 bases not matched to a gene. CDR3 region: CASSLGVGSGSWYEQYF. CDR3 bases: TGTGCCAGCAGTTTGGGGGTGGGGAGCGGGAGTTGGTACGAGCAGTACTTC.

The chain uses TRBV9 and TRBJ2-1; 7 positions agree with TRBD2. Germline V lookup: CDR1 SGDLS, CDR2 YYNGEE. This CDR3 region has 16 residues. V lost 3 bases and J lost 3; bases outside the gene matches: 9. CDR3 coding DNA: TGTGCCAGCAGCGCCAGAGCGGGACTACTCTACAATGAGCAGTTCTTC. It codes for CASSARAGLLYNEQFF. Combining the CDR3 with reference TRBV9 and TRBJ2-1 gives the whole variable domain DSGVTQTPKHLITATGQRVTLRCSPRSGDLSVYWYQQSLDQGLQFLIQYYNGEERAKGNILERFSAQQFPDLHSELNLSSLELGDSALYFCASSARAGLLYNEQFFGPGTRLTVL.

J is TRBJ2-7 and V is TRBV28, with TRBD1 identical over 7 bases. J gave up 0 bases and V 5 bases, and 10 bases lay outside the gene matches. The CDR3 contains 16 residues. Germline assignment: CDR1 MDHEN and CDR2 SYDVKM. The DNA for the CDR3 is TGTGCCAGCAGTGGTACTTCCGGGACAGCCTCCTACGAGCAGTACTTC. Its protein is CASSGTSGTASYEQYF.